Listed below are T cell receptor beta chains from one sample, sequenced in a study of blood T cell repertoires in COVID-19. TCRdb's copy holds only in-frame clones and misses some; the assay was immunoSEQ multiplex PCR. This table holds about 220,000 clones, 88% found once. Sequenced material: PBMCs or T cells enriched from blood (not recorded which). These receptors were obtained from a woman between 40 and 50 years old with acute COVID-19. Each CDR3 is given with its conserved first and last residue. D genes are given only for firm matches. Where a row states a size, it is once, few, many or the class of an expanded clone; other rows omit it.

CDR3aa | CDR3nt | j_gene | d_gene | v_gene | abundance
CASSQGAAGEIQETQYF | TGTGCCAGCAGCCAGGGGGCAGCGGGGGAGATCCAAGAGACCCAGTACTTC | TRBJ2-5 | - | TRBV7-8 | -
CASSFDRGPPGEAFF | TGTGCCAGCAGCTTCGACAGGGGCCCCCCAGGGGAAGCTTTCTTT | TRBJ1-1 | TRBD1 | TRBV11-2 | -
CATSENLAGEVVRELFF | TGTGCCACCAGTGAAAACCTAGCGGGAGAAGTTGTTAGGGAGCTGTTTTTT | TRBJ2-2 | TRBD2 | TRBV24-1 | -
CASSSALQGNSPLHF | TGCGCCAGCAGCTCCGCCCTTCAGGGAAATTCACCCCTCCACTTT | TRBJ1-6 | - | TRBV5-1 | once
CTTDTDTQYF | TGCACGACTGACACAGATACGCAGTATTTT | TRBJ2-3 | - | TRBV29-1 | few
CASSQQGGASNYGYTF | TGTGCCAGCAGCCAACAGGGGGGCGCTTCTAACTATGGCTACACCTTC | TRBJ1-2 | TRBD1 | TRBV6-4 | once
CASSVGTGGNHEQYF | TGTGCCAGCAGCGTAGGGACAGGGGGAAACCACGAGCAGTACTTC | TRBJ2-7 | TRBD1 | TRBV9 | -
CASSQAGGRPTFEAFF | TGCGCCAGCAGCCAAGCTGGAGGGCGTCCTACTTTTGAAGCTTTCTTT | TRBJ1-1 | - | TRBV4-1 | -
CASSVGLAGEGAETQYF | TGTGCCAGCAGCGTGGGACTAGCGGGAGAAGGGGCGGAGACCCAGTACTTC | TRBJ2-5 | TRBD2 | TRBV9 | -
CASSLQGLSTDTQYF | TGCGCCAGCAGCCTCCAAGGACTTAGCACAGATACGCAGTATTTT | TRBJ2-3 | - | TRBV5-1 | -
CASSPSLEQTYEQYF | TGTGCCAGCAGTCCTAGCCTCGAACAAACCTACGAGCAGTACTTC | TRBJ2-7 | - | TRBV27 | -
CASSIDEDSNTEAFF | TGTGCCAGTAGTATAGACGAAGACTCCAACACTGAAGCTTTCTTT | TRBJ1-1 | - | TRBV19 | -
CATSRGRETGYTF | TGTGCCACCAGCAGAGGGAGGGAAACTGGCTACACCTTC | TRBJ1-2 | - | TRBV15 | -
CASSRTRGQTYNEQFF | TGTGCCAGCAGCCGGACAAGAGGCCAAACATACAATGAGCAGTTCTTC | TRBJ2-1 | - | TRBV2 | -
CASSGEVYTGELFF | TGTGCCAGCAGTGGCGAGGTATACACCGGGGAGCTGTTTTTT | TRBJ2-2 | - | TRBV25-1 | -
CAPTWAGQETQYF | TGTGCCCCGACGTGGGCAGGCCAAGAGACCCAGTACTTC | TRBJ2-5 | - | TRBV12-3/TRBV12-4 | -
CASSQDSNSNQPQHF | TGTGCCAGCAGCCAGGACAGCAATAGCAATCAGCCCCAGCATTTT | TRBJ1-5 | - | TRBV5-4 | -
CASSVTGVSNQPQHF | TGTGCCAGTAGCGTCACAGGGGTAAGCAATCAGCCCCAGCATTTT | TRBJ1-5 | TRBD1 | TRBV19 | -
CASSIGLAGEETQYF | TGTGCCAGCAGCATTGGACTAGCGGGAGAGGAGACCCAGTACTTC | TRBJ2-5 | TRBD2 | TRBV5-6 | -